Here is one T cell receptor beta chain with its context. Its target is not known. This sample is part of a study of T cell responses to AZD1222 COVID-19 vaccine. The CDR3 extends over 13 amino acids. Germline-derived CDR1 and CDR2 are SQVTM and ANQGSEA. Trimming pared 5 bases from V and 1 base from J, leaving 11 bases between. Findings and caveats of the study: Baseline seropositivity occurred in only 5 to 7 AZD1222 recipients. Researchers report vaccine-associated CD4 TCRs spanning spike, with dominance at 160-218 and 743-854. Spike-specific TCR depth and breadth grew after two AZD1222 doses. White British donors predominated, females outnumbered males, and clonal diversity was possibly underestimated.

Sequencing used immunoSEQ multiplex PCR; TCRdb keeps in-frame clones, though not all of them. The sample carries fewer than 140,000 clones, approximately 87% recorded once. V usage is TRBV29-1 and J usage is TRBJ1-1; D ambiguous. The sequence was obtained from an adult in good health. The sample consisted of peripheral blood, taken on day 0 of AZD1222 vaccination. The CDR3 region is CSVLPGWNTEAFF. CDR3 coding DNA: TGCAGCGTTCTCCCCGGGTGGAACACTGAAGCTTTCTTT.